This section outlines one T cell receptor beta chain sequence together with its context. Germline CDR1 is MNHEY and CDR2 is SMNVEV (reference sequence). CDR3 length: 14 amino acids. V lost 6 bases and J 4 bases, leaving 13 bases between the germline ends. The data were taken from a study of lymphopenia after photon versus proton radiotherapy. Some clones are missing from TCRdb's copy, which holds only in-frame ones; the method was immunoSEQ multiplex PCR. The sample comprises roughly 30,000 clones, roughly 87% of which are singletons, and 45% to 50% rests with the top ten. J is TRBJ2-1 and V is TRBV27; D call uncertain. The TCR sequence derives from a woman aged 60-75 years with cholangiocarcinoma. Some clones in this sample may be carry-over from other donors' samples. Source: peripheral blood, taken from a patient treated with proton-based radiotherapy. CDR3 in amino acids: CASRQTVQYNEQFF. The DNA for the CDR3 is TGTGCCAGCAGGCAGACGGTACAGTACAATGAGCAGTTCTTC.